Detailed here is one TCR beta chain. The antigen is not known. Just one base apart from a much larger clone, this may be a read error. Other DNA sequences in the sample encode the same CDR3. This entry is derived from a study of OX40 agonist ivuxolimab in advanced cancers. Overall study context: Patients assigned to dose escalation were diagnosed with hepatocellular carcinoma, melanoma, renal cell or head and neck cancer. Study-level results: Low normalized T-cell clonal expansion was also seen in some nonresponders. At 0.1 to 3.0 mg/kg, clonal expansion of CD4+ and CD8+ blood T cells had occurred by week 6.

There are 13 residues in the CDR3. The assay was immunoSEQ multiplex PCR, and TCRdb's table has in-frame clones only and misses some. Seen here are about 80,000 clones, 80% to 90% observed once, and the top ten hold approximately 1.9%. This sequence originates from an adult with an advanced solid tumor such as melanoma, head and neck, liver or kidney cancer. Source: CD4+ or CD8+ T cells sorted from blood, taken in a trial of the OX40 agonist ivuxolimab. The V gene is TRBV21-1, the J gene TRBJ2-7. TRBV21-1 is given as a pseudogene. The CDR3 loop reads CASSKALDPVKYF. CDR3 sequence (DNA): TGTGCCAGCAGCAAAGCATTGGACCCAGTGAAGTACTTC.